This TCR beta chain was identified in a study of CD4+ T cells in melanoma. Regarding the study as a whole: CD8+ T cell, macrophage and B cell function reportedly correlated with neoantigen-specific CD4+ T cells. Diverse differentiation states were reported for melanoma neoantigen-specific CD4+ T cells.

CDR3 size: 17 residues. The V end was cut by 3 bases, the J end by 7 bases, with 26 bases between. Germline-derived CDR1 and CDR2 are SGHKS and YYEKEE (reference sequence). Data came from immunoSEQ multiplex PCR; TCRdb stores just in-frame clones and leaves some out. The repertoire includes more than 7,000 clones, approximately 71% of them detected once, and 16% sits in the top ten. This clone showed up just a few times. What it binds is unknown. The receptor was isolated from a human donor with melanoma. The sequenced sample consisted of cells from a culture (not recorded whether cultured in vitro). The genes are TRBV5-5 and TRBJ2-7; D might be TRBD2 (6 bases). The CDR3 DNA is TGTGCCAGCAGCTCCACCCCCTTTGCGGGGAAAGGGGTAGAGCAGTACTTC. This sequence encodes CASSSTPFAGKGVEQYF. Looking up the rest from reference TRBV5-5 and TRBJ2-7 gives the full variable domain: DAGVTQSPTHLIKTRGQQVTLRCSPISGHKSVSWYQQVLGQGPQFIFQYYEKEERGRGNFPDRFSARQFPNYSSELNVNALLLGDSALYLCASSSTPFAGKGVEQYFGPGTRLTVT.